Listed here are 29 T cell receptor beta chains from one sample, sequenced in a study of early T cells in non-severe SARS-CoV-2 infection. Via MiXCR, TCRdb re-called the 5' RACE reads, giving one row per CDR3 protein. In the table there are tens of thousands of distinct CDR3 sequences, more than 10% of which are singletons. The sample taken for sequencing was whole blood. The receptors were sampled from an adult who was a healthcare worker with PCR-confirmed SARS-CoV-2 infection or an uninfected control (not recorded which).

This clonotype was observed a handful of times. V usage is TRBV7-8 and J usage is TRBJ2-7; D assignment may be TRBD1 or TRBD2 (5 bases each). The V and J ends lost 4 bases and 0 bases respectively, with 13 bases between them. Germline values: CDR1 SGHVS, CDR2 FQNEAQ. The CDR3 length is 15 residues. DNA of the CDR3: TGTGCCAGCAGCTCTCGGGACCGAGACTCCTACGAGCAGTACTTC. This gives the protein CASSSRDRDSYEQYF. The whole variable domain, remainder taken from reference TRBV7-8 and TRBJ2-7, is GAGVSQSPRYKVAKRGQDVALRCDPISGHVSLFWYQQALGQGPEFLTYFQNEAQLDKSGLPSDRFFAERPEGSVSTLKIQRTQQEDSAVYLCASSSRDRDSYEQYFGPGTRLTVT.

The V gene is TRBV7-6, the J gene TRBJ2-5; D gene ambiguous. The CDR3 is made up of 13 amino acids. Deletions cut 5 bases from V and 2 bases from J, with 9 bases between. Germline-derived CDR1 and CDR2 are SGHVS and FNYEAQ. Here the CDR3 DNA reads TGTGCCAGCAGCCAGAAGTCGCAAGAGACCCAGTACTTC. It translates to CASSQKSQETQYF.

This chain joins TRBV5-1 and TRBJ2-3; D is possibly TRBD2 (6 bases). The CDR3 extends over 13 amino acids. Trimming removed 7 bases from V and 0 bases from J, with 9 bases in between. The germline gives CDR1 SGHRS, CDR2 YFSETQ. CDR3 sequence (DNA): TGCGCCAGCGGCGGGGCGAGCACAGATACGCAGTATTTT. Protein: CASGGASTDTQYF.

This clonotype was seen a few times. V gene TRBV6-1 combines with J gene TRBJ1-1; D unclear. V was cut by 8 bases and J by 7 bases, with 11 bases left in between. Germline CDR1 and CDR2: MNHNS and SASEGT. The CDR3 is made up of 11 amino acids. The CDR3 DNA follows: TGTGCCAGCTCGGGCCGACTTGAAGCTTTCTTT. This codes for CASSGRLEAFF.

This clonotype has only one observation. A read error may be the cause here, since a much bigger clone is one base away. The conserved closing phenylalanine or tryptophan is absent in this CDR3, likely reflecting a read error. The J gene is TRBJ2-3, the V gene TRBV4-3; 7 bases align to TRBD2. Trimming removed 0 bases from V and 0 bases from J; junction bases left unmatched: 3. CDR3 length: 16 amino acids. The germline gives CDR1 LGHNA, CDR2 YSLEER. For the CDR3, the DNA is TGCGCCAGCAGCCAAGAGGCTAGCGGTAGCACAGATACGCAGTATTTA. Translated, it gives CASSQEASGSTDTQYL.

This rearrangement joins TRBV29-1 to TRBJ1-2; 11 bases map to TRBD1. CDR3 length: 12 amino acids. The germline gives CDR1 SQVTM, CDR2 ANQGSEA. The J segment lost 8 bases and the V segment lost 6 bases, leaving 5 bases of the junction unmatched. The chain's CDR3 is CSVEDRGLGYTF. CDR3 nucleotide sequence: TGCAGCGTGGAGGACAGGGGGCTCGGCTACACCTTC.

This clonotype was found many times. V is TRBV15 and J is TRBJ2-7, with a possible D match to TRBD1 (5 bases). Trimming shortened V by 1 base and J by 3 bases, and 13 bases separated the two germline ends. The germline V gene has CDR1 LNHNV and CDR2 YYDKDF (reference sequence). The CDR3 has 15 residues. This CDR3 reads CATSRALLGLYEQYF. The CDR3 DNA sequence: TGTGCCACCAGCAGAGCCCTCTTGGGGCTCTACGAGCAGTACTTC. Filled out from reference TRBV15 and TRBJ2-7, the complete variable domain reads DAMVIQNPRYQVTQFGKPVTLSCSQTLNHNVMYWYQQKSSQAPKLLFHYYDKDFNNEADTPDNFQSRRPNTSFCFLDIRSPGLGDTAMYLCATSRALLGLYEQYFGPGTRLTVT.

The chain combines TRBV29-1 with TRBJ1-2; unclear D gene. Per germline, CDR1 SQVTM and CDR2 ANQGSEA. V lost 6 bases, J lost 5 bases, and 10 bases lay in between. This CDR3 is built from 11 residues. The CDR3 sequence: CSVKTDYGYTF. The CDR3, as DNA: TGCAGCGTCAAGACGGATTATGGCTACACCTTC.

The chain couples TRBV2 to TRBJ2-3, with 7 bases that match TRBD1. Germline V gene data show CDR1 as SNHLY and CDR2 as FYNNEI. The CDR3 runs 14 residues. V lost 9 bases, J lost 0 bases, and 6 bases stayed unmatched. CDR3: CASRDSLSTDTQYF. The CDR3 nucleotides are TGTGCCAGTAGGGACAGCCTTAGCACAGATACGCAGTATTTT.

This clonotype showed up many times. V and J are TRBV6-1 and TRBJ2-5; possibly TRBD2 for D (7 bases). CDR1 is MNHNS, CDR2 SASEGT, per germline. There are 13 residues in the CDR3. Trimming removed 6 bases at V and 6 bases at J, with 14 bases between. This chain's CDR3 is CASSTGGLKTQYF. CDR3 in DNA: TGTGCCAGCAGCACGGGGGGCCTAAAGACCCAGTACTTC.

There are many counts of this clonotype. The V call is TRBV18, the J call TRBJ2-6, with D unresolved. V dropped 2 bases and J dropped 0 bases, with 5 bases sitting between them. The CDR3 totals 15 residues. Germline lookup yields CDR1 KGHSH and CDR2 LQKENI. Here the CDR3 reads CASSPTHSGANVLTF. CDR3 bases: TGTGCCAGCTCACCAACCCACTCTGGGGCCAACGTCCTGACTTTC.

This clonotype was recorded many times. The gene calls are TRBV7-9 and TRBJ2-5; the D call may be TRBD1 or TRBD2 (5 bases each). Germline V gene sequence: CDR1 SEHNR, CDR2 FQNEAQ (reference sequence). The V end was cut by 4 bases, the J end by 6 bases, with 6 bases between. This CDR3 comprises 11 residues. The CDR3 spells CASSSGQTQYF. DNA of the CDR3: TGTGCCAGCAGCTCGGGACAGACCCAGTACTTC.

The V call is TRBV29-1, the J call TRBJ1-2; 7 positions agree with TRBD1. The germline CDR1 and CDR2 sequences are SQVTM and ANQGSEA. V shed 6 bases, J shed 6 bases, and the junction held 7 bases outside the gene matches. The CDR3 covers 12 residues. CDR3 coding DNA: TGCAGCGTATCCGTCACAGGGGATGGCTACACCTTC. Residues: CSVSVTGDGYTF.

The V gene is TRBV13, the J gene TRBJ1-2; no clear D gene. This CDR3 region has 14 residues. Trimming pared 5 bases from V and 0 bases from J, leaving 10 bases between. Germline assignment: CDR1 PRHDT and CDR2 FYEKMQ (reference sequence). CDR3 in DNA: TGTGCCAGCAGCAGGGTCGGATCTAACTATGGCTACACCTTC. It translates to CASSRVGSNYGYTF.

This clonotype was found a few times. The J gene is TRBJ1-1, the V gene TRBV20-1, with a possible D match to TRBD1 (6 bases). CDR1 DFQATT and CDR2 SNEGSKA come from the germline V gene (reference sequence). This CDR3 is 15 amino acids long. Trimming shortened V by 3 bases and J by 1 base, and 15 bases separated the two germline ends. This chain's CDR3 is CSARKISGANTEAFF. CDR3 DNA sequence: TGCAGTGCTAGGAAAATCTCGGGGGCGAACACTGAAGCTTTCTTT.

The chain is built from TRBV7-2 and TRBJ2-7; D call uncertain. CDR3 length: 13 residues. V lost 4 bases and J 0 bases, leaving 7 bases between the germline ends. Germline values: CDR1 SGHTA, CDR2 FQGNSA. The CDR3 DNA sequence: TGTGCCAGCAGCTCCTACAGCTCCTACGAGCAGTACTTC. Translated, it gives CASSSYSSYEQYF.

This clonotype appeared a few times. V and J are TRBV4-3 and TRBJ2-7, with 15 bases fitting TRBD2. This CDR3 comprises 16 residues. V lost 2 bases, J lost 6 bases, and 5 bases stayed unmatched. Germline V lookup: CDR1 LGHNA, CDR2 YSLEER. The CDR3 region is CASSQSGLAGGAEQYF. The DNA for the CDR3 is TGCGCCAGCAGCCAATCAGGACTAGCGGGAGGGGCCGAGCAGTACTTC.

The chain combines TRBV7-3 with TRBJ1-1; D unresolved. This CDR3 spans 13 amino acids. The ends were cut back, 4 bases at V and 7 bases at J, with 13 bases in the middle. In germline, CDR1 is SGHTA, CDR2 FQGTGA. CDR3 coding DNA: TGTGCCAGCAGCTCCGTTTGGCAGGATGAAGCTTTCTTT. This sequence encodes CASSSVWQDEAFF.

This clonotype was observed many times. The chain uses TRBV29-1 and TRBJ2-7; the match to TRBD1 covers 10 bases. Looked up from germline, CDR1 is SQVTM and CDR2 is ANQGSEA. Trimming took 6 bases from V and 5 from J; bases not matched to a gene: 7. This CDR3 region has 13 residues. CDR3 sequence reads: CSVSDRGVHEQYF. The CDR3 nucleotides read TGCAGCGTATCGGACAGGGGGGTCCACGAGCAGTACTTC.

Many counts were recorded for this clonotype. The chain has TRBV2 and TRBJ1-4; 8 nucleotides agree with TRBD1. Trimming cost V 8 bases and J 2 bases; bases outside gene matches: 7. CDR1 is SNHLY, CDR2 FYNNEI, per germline. The CDR3 covers 15 residues. CDR3 in DNA: TGTGCCAGCCGGGACAGGCCTTTGACTAATGAAAAACTGTTTTTT. This encodes CASRDRPLTNEKLFF.

In this sample, this clonotype turned up many times. The rearrangement uses TRBV28 and TRBJ1-2, with D unclear. The CDR3 has 12 amino acids. Trimming left V 2 bases short and J 6 bases short, with 7 bases between. Germline CDR1 is MDHEN and CDR2 is SYDVKM. The CDR3 nucleotides are TGTGCCAGCAGTTTAGTTGAGGATGGCTACACCTTC. Translating it yields CASSLVEDGYTF.

This clonotype was seen many times. V and J are TRBV7-2 and TRBJ2-7, with 7 bases aligning to TRBD2. Germline V gives CDR1 SGHTA, CDR2 FQGNSA. The CDR3 totals 19 residues. The junction had 21 bases not matched to a gene; V was cut back by 5 bases and J by 2 bases. This chain's CDR3 is CASSPGGRRTGTRAYEQYF. The CDR3 nucleotides are TGTGCCAGCAGCCCGGGGGGTCGCAGAACCGGGACTCGAGCCTACGAGCAGTACTTC.

The V gene is TRBV27, the J gene TRBJ2-1; D possibly uses TRBD1 or TRBD2 (5 bases each). Trimming took off 3 bases at V and 7 bases at J, with 7 bases between the two ends. Germline assignment: CDR1 MNHEY and CDR2 SMNVEV (reference sequence). The CDR3 loop spans 12 amino acids. In DNA, the CDR3 is TGTGCCAGCAGTTTTTGGGGGAATGAGCAGTTCTTC. Translated, it gives CASSFWGNEQFF.

This clonotype was observed at least ten times. This chain connects TRBV2 to TRBJ2-3, with TRBD2 matching 8 bases. Germline CDR1 and CDR2: SNHLY and FYNNEI. The ends lost 0 bases at V and 5 bases at J; junction bases unmatched: 7. CDR3 length: 16 amino acids. CDR3 coding DNA: TGTGCCAGCAGTGAAGCGGGGGGAGCGGGGGAAGATACGCAGTATTTT. Protein sequence: CASSEAGGAGEDTQYF.

This clonotype has ten or more counts. The CDR3 here is CASSPLDNVNTEAFF. Here the CDR3 DNA reads TGTGCCAGCTCACCACTGGACAATGTGAACACTGAAGCTTTCTTT. V is TRBV18 and J is TRBJ1-1, with TRBD1 as a possible D gene (5 bases). Germline V gene data show CDR1 as KGHSH and CDR2 as LQKENI. The V and J ends lost 1 base and 0 bases respectively, with 9 bases between them. The CDR3 length is 15 residues.

This clonotype was seen more than once but under ten times. The chain employs TRBV6-2 or TRBV6-3 and TRBJ2-5, with 13 bases that match TRBD2. This CDR3 region has 15 residues. The trim removed 2 bases at V and 5 bases at J, leaving 2 bases unmatched. Germline V gene data show CDR1 as MNHEY and CDR2 as SVGEGT. CDR3: CASSYAGLAGETQYF. The CDR3 nucleotides read TGTGCCAGCAGTTACGCGGGACTAGCGGGGGAGACCCAGTACTTC.

This clonotype was found many times. This chain links TRBV4-3 with TRBJ1-4; unclear D gene. The CDR3 runs 15 residues. The ends were cut back, 4 bases at V and 4 bases at J, with 13 bases in the middle. The V gene's germline CDR1 is LGHNA and CDR2 YSLEER. CDR3 amino acids: CASSLLHPNNEKLFF. DNA for the CDR3: TGCGCCAGCAGCCTATTACACCCAAATAATGAAAAACTGTTTTTT.

The V call is TRBV20-1, the J call TRBJ2-5; 7 bases map to TRBD2. Trimming removed 5 bases from V and 1 base from J; junction bases left unmatched: 16. CDR1 and CDR2 from the germline V gene are DFQATT and SNEGSKA (reference sequence). This CDR3 spans 17 amino acids. CDR3 nucleotides: TGCAGTGCTGAACCGGGACTAAGACGGTCTATCCAAGAGACCCAGTACTTC. This translates into CSAEPGLRRSIQETQYF.

At least ten counts were recorded for this clonotype. The CDR3 loop is CASRTGTGDTF. Here the CDR3 DNA reads TGTGCCAGCAGAACCGGGACGGGTGACACCTTC. The gene calls are TRBV6-5 and TRBJ1-2, with a weak D call TRBD1 (5 bases). The CDR3 sequence is 11 residues long. The V gene lost 6 bases and the J gene lost 12 bases, with 14 bases spanning the gap. Germline CDR1 MNHEY, CDR2 SVGAGI.